The clone carrying this T cell receptor (beta chain) was detected many times. The data belong to a study of CD8 T cells in ankylosing spondylitis. TCRdb reprocessed the 5' RACE reads via MiXCR and lists one record per CDR3 protein. The sample carries roughly 150,000 distinct CDR3 sequences, approximately 10% recorded once. Trimming at V came to 6 bases and at J to 6 bases, leaving 12 bases not matched to a gene. The CDR3 runs 16 residues. Germline assignment: CDR1 ENHRY and CDR2 SYGVKD. The sequenced sample was blood, either unsorted or a sorted T cell fraction (not recorded which). The sequence derives from a female donor with ankylosing spondylitis or in good health (not recorded which). This chain links TRBV10-3 with TRBJ2-7, with 12 bases identical to TRBD1. This CDR3 reads CAISDDTGTGGSEQYF. The CDR3 nucleotides are TGTGCCATCAGCGACGATACCGGGACAGGGGGCAGCGAGCAGTACTTC.